One sample yielded the 19 T cell receptor beta chains listed below, sequenced in a study of shared clonotypes between healthy human individuals. CD8 cells classed as naive were CD45RO-negative and positively selected for CCR7, excluding terminally differentiated effector memory CD45RA+ cells. Generated by immunoSEQ multiplex PCR, the TCRdb table keeps only in-frame clones and is missing some. The repertoire holds about 2 million clones, with just under 95% as singletons. The sequencing sample was made of naive CD8+ T cells sorted from blood. All receptors derive from a man aged 18 to 30 in good health.

The chain combines TRBV7-9 with TRBJ2-1; TRBD2 matches 7 bases. CDR3 length: 14 amino acids. The trim removed 1 base at V and 7 bases at J, leaving 4 bases unmatched. Germline lookup yields CDR1 SEHNR and CDR2 FQNEAQ (reference sequence). CDR3 region: CASSLEGGLNEQFF. CDR3 DNA sequence: TGTGCCAGCAGCTTAGAGGGAGGGCTAAATGAGCAGTTCTTC.

The CDR3 protein is CAISDSQGPHEQYF. DNA for the CDR3: TGTGCCATCAGTGACTCCCAGGGCCCTCACGAGCAGTACTTC. The chain is built from TRBV10-3 and TRBJ2-7; a possible D gene is TRBD1 (5 bases). The CDR3 contains 14 residues. Germline V gene sequence: CDR1 ENHRY, CDR2 SYGVKD. V lost 3 bases, J lost 5 bases, and 14 bases lay in between.

The V gene is TRBV2, the J gene TRBJ1-2, with 7 bases that match TRBD1. The V gene's germline CDR1 is SNHLY and CDR2 FYNNEI. The J segment lost 2 bases and the V segment lost 1 base, leaving 10 bases of the junction unmatched. This CDR3 contains 17 residues. The CDR3 nucleotides are TGTGCCAGCAGTGAAGGTTCCTACGACAGGGTGAACTATGGCTACACCTTC. Encoded protein: CASSEGSYDRVNYGYTF.

This clone was seen a single time. The chain carries TRBV5-4 and TRBJ2-3, with a tentative D call TRBD2 (5 bases). This CDR3 contains 14 residues. The ends were cut back, 4 bases at V and 4 bases at J, with 13 bases in the middle. Germline CDR1 SGHNT, CDR2 YYREEE (reference sequence). CDR3 sequence reads: CASSPSDLSDTQYF. CDR3 DNA sequence: TGTGCCAGCAGCCCTTCGGACTTATCAGATACGCAGTATTTT. The full variable domain, with the rest looked up from reference TRBV5-4 and TRBJ2-3, is ETGVTQSPTHLIKTRGQQVTLRCSSQSGHNTVSWYQQALGQGPQFIFQYYREEENGRGNFPPRFSGLQFPNYSSELNVNALELDDSALYLCASSPSDLSDTQYFGPGTRLTVL.

The CDR3 is CASSYSWVGSGYTF. CDR3 sequence (DNA): TGTGCCAGCAGTTACTCGTGGGTAGGAAGTGGCTACACCTTC. This sequence joins TRBV6-5 and TRBJ1-2; D gene uncertain. V was pared by 0 bases and J by 7 bases, with 12 bases between. The V gene's germline CDR1 is MNHEY and CDR2 SVGAGI. The CDR3 runs to 14 residues.

The genes are TRBV27 and TRBJ2-7; D might be TRBD2 (5 bases). Germline lookup yields CDR1 MNHEY and CDR2 SMNVEV (reference sequence). Trimming removed 0 bases at V and 3 bases at J, with 9 bases between. The CDR3 has 14 amino acids. The CDR3 DNA reads TGTGCCAGCAGTTTATCCGGGATCCACTACGAGCAGTACTTC. It is translated as CASSLSGIHYEQYF.

The rearrangement links TRBV11-2 to TRBJ2-7, with D perhaps matching TRBD1 (5 bases). The CDR3 has 15 residues. Germline V gene lookup returns CDR1 SGHAT and CDR2 FQNNGV. V shed 5 bases and J shed 3 bases, with 17 bases lying between them. The CDR3 coding sequence is TGTGCCAGCAGCCCACTCTCAGGGCTTGACTACGAGCAGTACTTC. Translating it yields CASSPLSGLDYEQYF. Based on the CDR3 plus reference TRBV11-2 and TRBJ2-7, the full variable domain is EAGVAQSPRYKIIEKRQSVAFWCNPISGHATLYWYQQILGQGPKLLIQFQNNGVVDDSQLPKDRFSAERLKGVDSTLKIQPAKLEDSAVYLCASSPLSGLDYEQYFGPGTRLTVT.

J is TRBJ2-7 and V is TRBV7-9; 8 bases fit TRBD1. With V trimmed by 4 bases and J by 5 bases, 13 bases remained unmatched. CDR1 and CDR2 from the germline V gene are SEHNR and FQNEAQ (reference sequence). The CDR3 consists of 16 residues. CDR3 sequence (DNA): TGTGCCAGCAGCTCGACAGGGGAGGTACGGATACACGAGCAGTACTTC. Amino acid sequence: CASSSTGEVRIHEQYF.

The rearrangement links TRBV18 to TRBJ2-1; D is ambiguous. CDR1 and CDR2 (germline): KGHSH, LQKENI. The V and J ends lost 8 bases and 3 bases respectively, with 11 bases between them. The CDR3 extends over 13 amino acids. The CDR3 spells CASPTGLYNEQFF. The CDR3 nucleotides are TGTGCCAGCCCGACCGGGCTCTACAATGAGCAGTTCTTC.

This clone was found once. This chain uses TRBV2 with TRBJ1-2, with D perhaps matching TRBD1 (5 bases). The germline V gene has CDR1 SNHLY and CDR2 FYNNEI. This CDR3 region has 14 residues. Trimming cost V 3 bases and J 10 bases, with 18 bases left between them. The CDR3 sequence is CASSDTSGTQSYTF. CDR3 DNA: TGTGCCAGCAGTGATACCTCCGGGACCCAGTCCTACACCTTC. Based on the CDR3 plus reference TRBV2 and TRBJ1-2, the full variable domain is EPEVTQTPSHQVTQMGQEVILRCVPISNHLYFYWYRQILGQKVEFLVSFYNNEISEKSEIFDDQFSVERPDGSNFTLKIRSTKLEDSAMYFCASSDTSGTQSYTFGSGTRLTVV.

The chain couples TRBV5-1 to TRBJ2-7; D uncertain. The CDR3 totals 15 residues. V was shortened by 0 bases and J by 0 bases, with 10 bases between the two germline ends. Germline assignment: CDR1 SGHRS and CDR2 YFSETQ. CDR3 bases: TGCGCCAGCAGCTTGGCGGATCCCTTCTCCTACGAGCAGTACTTC. Protein sequence: CASSLADPFSYEQYF.

This chain uses TRBV29-1 with TRBJ2-1; D might be TRBD1 (5 bases). The V end lost 2 bases, the J end lost 5 bases, and 10 bases lay between the germline ends. This CDR3 region has 13 residues. Germline CDR1 is SQVTM and CDR2 is ANQGSEA. Here the CDR3 DNA reads TGCAGCGTTGAAAGTGGGGCTGACAATGAGCAGTTCTTC. Protein: CSVESGADNEQFF.

As concerns this clone: Other DNA sequences in this specimen translate into the identical CDR3. The chain couples TRBV4-1 to TRBJ2-1; 7 bases map to TRBD2. Germline CDR1 and CDR2: MGHRA and YSYEKL. This CDR3 comprises 15 residues. The V and J ends lost 1 base and 2 bases, in that order; junction bases with no gene match: 2. The CDR3 loop is CASSQALAAYNEQFF. CDR3 nucleotides: TGCGCCAGCAGCCAAGCGCTAGCGGCCTACAATGAGCAGTTCTTC.

V is TRBV11-2 and J is TRBJ1-5; D possibly corresponds to TRBD1 (5 bases). V was trimmed by 1 base and J by 0 bases, leaving 13 bases between them. The CDR3 is 17 residues long. Germline-derived CDR1 and CDR2 are SGHAT and FQNNGV. CDR3 DNA sequence: TGTGCCAGCAGCTTAGGGCCAGGGACCCTTAGCAATCAGCCCCAGCATTTT. Its translation: CASSLGPGTLSNQPQHF.

The chain couples TRBV30 to TRBJ2-7; tentatively, D is TRBD1 or TRBD2 (6 bases each). Trimming shortened V by 2 bases and J by 4 bases, and 12 bases separated the two germline ends. The germline gives CDR1 GTSNPN, CDR2 SVGIG (reference sequence). The CDR3 covers 13 residues. The CDR3 here is CAWSRGAAYEQYF. CDR3 coding DNA: TGTGCCTGGAGTAGGGGGGCCGCGTACGAGCAGTACTTC.

This clone was observed a single time. The chain couples TRBV27 to TRBJ2-5, with D perhaps TRBD1 (6 bases). The germline V and J ends were trimmed by 5 bases and 5 bases, with 12 bases remaining between them. Germline CDR1 is MNHEY and CDR2 is SMNVEV (reference sequence). The CDR3 has 13 amino acids. This CDR3 is CASSPGDGETQYF. The CDR3, as DNA: TGTGCCAGCAGTCCAGGGGATGGGGAGACCCAGTACTTC.

This sequence joins TRBV6-4 and TRBJ2-7; the D gene is possibly TRBD1 (6 bases). Germline CDR1 is MRHNA and CDR2 is SNTAGT. Trimming pared 2 bases from V and 2 bases from J, leaving 19 bases between. The CDR3 is 17 amino acids. CDR3 DNA: TGTGCCAGCAGTGACCGCGGACAGCGCAGTATTCCCTACGAGCAGTACTTC. Amino acids: CASSDRGQRSIPYEQYF.

This chain connects TRBV7-9 to TRBJ1-1; 7 positions agree with TRBD1. The CDR3 has 15 amino acids. In germline, CDR1 is SEHNR, CDR2 FQNEAQ (reference sequence). The V and J ends lost 5 bases and 4 bases, in that order; junction bases with no gene match: 10. The CDR3 sequence is CASSPPEGAGTEAFF. The CDR3, as DNA: TGTGCCAGCAGCCCTCCGGAGGGGGCTGGCACTGAAGCTTTCTTT. Using reference TRBV7-9 and TRBJ1-1 for the parts outside the CDR3, the full variable domain is DTGVSQNPRHKITKRGQNVTFRCDPISEHNRLYWYRQTLGQGPEFLTYFQNEAQLEKSRLLSDRFSAERPKGSFSTLEIQRTEQGDSAMYLCASSPPEGAGTEAFFGQGTRLTVV.

This rearrangement joins TRBV7-9 to TRBJ1-4; D gene unclear. With 1 base removed from V and 8 bases from J, the gap between germline ends came to 17 bases. The CDR3 totals 16 residues. CDR1 and CDR2 from the germline V gene are SEHNR and FQNEAQ (reference sequence). The CDR3 DNA is TGTGCCAGCAGCTTAGGGGGTGCCCGAACGCAGGAAAAACTGTTTTTT. This encodes CASSLGGARTQEKLFF.